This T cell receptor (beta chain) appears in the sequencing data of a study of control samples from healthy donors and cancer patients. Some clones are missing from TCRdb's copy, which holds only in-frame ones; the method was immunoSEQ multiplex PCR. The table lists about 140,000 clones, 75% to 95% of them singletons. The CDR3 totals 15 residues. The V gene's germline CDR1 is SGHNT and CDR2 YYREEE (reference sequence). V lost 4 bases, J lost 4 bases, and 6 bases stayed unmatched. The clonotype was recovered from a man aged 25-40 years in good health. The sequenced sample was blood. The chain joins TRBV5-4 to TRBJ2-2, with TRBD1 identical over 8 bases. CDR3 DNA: TGTGCCAGCAGCAAGGGACAGGACTTCACCGGGGAGCTGTTTTTT. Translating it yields CASSKGQDFTGELFF.